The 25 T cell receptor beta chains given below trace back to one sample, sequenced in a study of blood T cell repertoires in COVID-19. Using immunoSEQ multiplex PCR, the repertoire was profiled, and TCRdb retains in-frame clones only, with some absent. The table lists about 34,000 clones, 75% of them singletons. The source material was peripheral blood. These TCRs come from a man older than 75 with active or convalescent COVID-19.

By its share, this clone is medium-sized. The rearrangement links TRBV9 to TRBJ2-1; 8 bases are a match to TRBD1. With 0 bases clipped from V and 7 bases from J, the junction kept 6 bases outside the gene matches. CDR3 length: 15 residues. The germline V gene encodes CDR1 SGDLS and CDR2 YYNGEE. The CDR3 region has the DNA TGTGCCAGCAGCGTAGGTCGGACAGGGTGGAATGAGCAGTTCTTC. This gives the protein CASSVGRTGWNEQFF.

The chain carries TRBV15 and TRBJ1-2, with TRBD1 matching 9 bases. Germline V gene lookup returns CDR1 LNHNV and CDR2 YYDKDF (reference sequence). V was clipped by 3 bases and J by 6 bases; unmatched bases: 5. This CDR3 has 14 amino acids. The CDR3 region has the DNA TGTGCCACCAGCAGCTCCGGGACAGGGAATGGCTACACCTTC. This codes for CATSSSGTGNGYTF.

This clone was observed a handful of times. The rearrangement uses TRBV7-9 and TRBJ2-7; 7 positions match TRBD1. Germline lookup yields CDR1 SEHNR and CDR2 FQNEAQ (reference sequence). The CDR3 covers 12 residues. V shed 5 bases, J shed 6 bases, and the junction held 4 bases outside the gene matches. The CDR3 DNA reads TGTGCCAGCAGCACAGGGGTGGGCGAGCAGTACTTC. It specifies CASSTGVGEQYF.

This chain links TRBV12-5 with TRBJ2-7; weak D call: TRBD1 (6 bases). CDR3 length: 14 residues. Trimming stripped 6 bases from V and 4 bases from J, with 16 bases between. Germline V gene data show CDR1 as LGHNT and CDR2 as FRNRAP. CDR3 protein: CASGLRQETYEQYF. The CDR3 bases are TGTGCTAGTGGACTTCGACAGGAAACTTACGAGCAGTACTTC.

CDR3 amino acids: CASSPGLAGSYEQYF. The CDR3 DNA follows: TGTGCCAGCTCGCCTGGACTGGCGGGAAGCTACGAGCAGTACTTC. The rearrangement uses TRBV18 and TRBJ2-7; TRBD2 is a possible D gene (6 bases). Germline lookup yields CDR1 KGHSH and CDR2 LQKENI. This CDR3 contains 15 residues. The V end lost 6 bases, the J end lost 3 bases, and 18 bases lay between the germline ends. Combining the CDR3 with reference TRBV18 and TRBJ2-7 gives the whole variable domain NAGVMQNPRHLVRRRGQEARLRCSPMKGHSHVYWYRQLPEEGLKFMVYLQKENIIDESGMPKERFSAEFPKEGPSILRIQQVVRGDSAAYFCASSPGLAGSYEQYFGPGTRLTVT.

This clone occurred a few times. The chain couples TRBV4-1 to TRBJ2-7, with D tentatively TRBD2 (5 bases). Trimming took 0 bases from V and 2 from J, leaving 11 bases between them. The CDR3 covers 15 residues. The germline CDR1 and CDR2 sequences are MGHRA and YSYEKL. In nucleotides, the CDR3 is TGCGCCAGCAGCCAAGATTGGCGGGCAGCCTACGAGCAGTACTTC. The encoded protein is CASSQDWRAAYEQYF.

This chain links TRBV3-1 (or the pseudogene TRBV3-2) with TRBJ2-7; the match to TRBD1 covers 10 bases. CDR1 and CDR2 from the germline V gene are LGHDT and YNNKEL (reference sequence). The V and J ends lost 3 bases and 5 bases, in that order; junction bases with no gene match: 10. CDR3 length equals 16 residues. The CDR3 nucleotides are TGTGCCAGCAGCCACAATCCCGGGACAGGGGAAGACGAGCAGTACTTC. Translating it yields CASSHNPGTGEDEQYF.

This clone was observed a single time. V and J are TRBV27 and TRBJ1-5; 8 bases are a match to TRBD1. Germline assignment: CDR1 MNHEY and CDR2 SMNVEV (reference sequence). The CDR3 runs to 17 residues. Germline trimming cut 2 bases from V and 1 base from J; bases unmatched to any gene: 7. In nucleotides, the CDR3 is TGTGCCAGCAGTTTACAGGGGGCGCATGGAAGCAATCAGCCCCAGCATTTT. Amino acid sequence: CASSLQGAHGSNQPQHF.

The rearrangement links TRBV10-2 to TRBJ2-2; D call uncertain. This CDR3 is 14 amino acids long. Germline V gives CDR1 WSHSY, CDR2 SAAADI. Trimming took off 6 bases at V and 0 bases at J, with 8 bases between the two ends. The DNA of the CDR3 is TGCGCCAGCAGAGTTAGTTCGAACACCGGGGAGCTGTTTTTT. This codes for CASRVSSNTGELFF.

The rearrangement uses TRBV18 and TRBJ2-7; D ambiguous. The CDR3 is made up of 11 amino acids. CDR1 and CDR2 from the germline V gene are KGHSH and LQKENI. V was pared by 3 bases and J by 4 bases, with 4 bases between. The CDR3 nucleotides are TGTGCCAGCTCACCGGCTTACGAGCAGTACTTC. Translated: CASSPAYEQYF.

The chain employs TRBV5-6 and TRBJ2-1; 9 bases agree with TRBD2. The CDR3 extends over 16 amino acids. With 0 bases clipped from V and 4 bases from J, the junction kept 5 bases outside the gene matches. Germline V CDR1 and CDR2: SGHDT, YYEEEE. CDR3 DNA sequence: TGTGCCAGCAGCTTGGCTGTTAGCGGGGGATACAATGAGCAGTTCTTC. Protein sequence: CASSLAVSGGYNEQFF.

This CDR3 reads CASSRHYEQYF. For the CDR3, the DNA is TGTGCCAGCAGCAGACACTACGAGCAGTACTTC. The chain links TRBV21-1 to TRBJ2-7; the table gives TRBD1 as D, unverified against the DNA. TRBV21-1 is labeled a pseudogene. The CDR3 has 11 amino acids.

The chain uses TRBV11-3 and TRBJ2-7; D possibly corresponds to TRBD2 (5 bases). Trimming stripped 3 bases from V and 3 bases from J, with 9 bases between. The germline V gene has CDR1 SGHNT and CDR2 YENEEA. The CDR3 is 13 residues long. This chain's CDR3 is CASSLEDGYEQYF. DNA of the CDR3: TGTGCCAGCAGCTTGGAGGACGGCTACGAGCAGTACTTC.

The CDR3: CASLEAMNTEAFF. The CDR3 DNA follows: TGTGCCAGCTTGGAGGCCATGAACACTGAAGCTTTCTTT. The chain carries TRBV2 and TRBJ1-1; no clear D. The CDR3 length is 13 residues. Germline CDR1 and CDR2: SNHLY and FYNNEI. Trimming removed 8 bases at V and 0 bases at J, with 10 bases between.

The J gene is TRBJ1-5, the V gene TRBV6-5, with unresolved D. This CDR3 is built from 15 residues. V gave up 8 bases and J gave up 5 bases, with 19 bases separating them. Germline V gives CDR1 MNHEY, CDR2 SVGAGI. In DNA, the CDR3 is TGTGCCAGCGGGCCCCGGACTGAGGGCCATCAGCCCCAGCATTTT. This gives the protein CASGPRTEGHQPQHF.

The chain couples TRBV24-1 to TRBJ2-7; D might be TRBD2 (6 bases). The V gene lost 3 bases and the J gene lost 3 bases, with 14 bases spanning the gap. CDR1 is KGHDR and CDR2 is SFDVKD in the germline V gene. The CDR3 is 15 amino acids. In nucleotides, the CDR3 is TGTGCCACCAGTGATATGAAACGGAGGGACTACGAGCAGTACTTC. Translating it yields CATSDMKRRDYEQYF.

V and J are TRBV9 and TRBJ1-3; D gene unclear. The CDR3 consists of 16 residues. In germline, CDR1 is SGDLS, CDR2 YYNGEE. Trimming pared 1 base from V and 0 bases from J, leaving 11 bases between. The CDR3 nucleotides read TGTGCCAGCAGCGTAAACAATGCGGACTCTGGAAACACCATATATTTT. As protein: CASSVNNADSGNTIYF.

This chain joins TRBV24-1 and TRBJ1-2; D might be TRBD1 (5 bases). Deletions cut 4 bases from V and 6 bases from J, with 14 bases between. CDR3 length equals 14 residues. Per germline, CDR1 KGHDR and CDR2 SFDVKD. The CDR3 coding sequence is TGTGCCACCAGTGAGAGGACATCAACCCATGGCTACACCTTC. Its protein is CATSERTSTHGYTF.

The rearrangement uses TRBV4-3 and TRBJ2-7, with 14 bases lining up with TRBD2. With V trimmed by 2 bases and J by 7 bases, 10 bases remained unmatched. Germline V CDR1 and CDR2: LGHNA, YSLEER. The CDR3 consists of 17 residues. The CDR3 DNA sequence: TGCGCCAGCAGCCAATATGTCGGACTAGCGGGAGGTGAAGAGCAGTACTTC. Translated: CASSQYVGLAGGEEQYF.

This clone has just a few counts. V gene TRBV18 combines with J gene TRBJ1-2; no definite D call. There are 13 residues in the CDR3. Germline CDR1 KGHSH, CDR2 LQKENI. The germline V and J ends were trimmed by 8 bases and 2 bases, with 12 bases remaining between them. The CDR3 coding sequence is TGTGCCAGCACGGAAGACGGGAACTATGGCTACACCTTC. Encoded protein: CASTEDGNYGYTF. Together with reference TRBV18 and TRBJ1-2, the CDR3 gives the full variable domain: NAGVMQNPRHLVRRRGQEARLRCSPMKGHSHVYWYRQLPEEGLKFMVYLQKENIIDESGMPKERFSAEFPKEGPSILRIQQVVRGDSAAYFCASTEDGNYGYTFGSGTRLTVV.

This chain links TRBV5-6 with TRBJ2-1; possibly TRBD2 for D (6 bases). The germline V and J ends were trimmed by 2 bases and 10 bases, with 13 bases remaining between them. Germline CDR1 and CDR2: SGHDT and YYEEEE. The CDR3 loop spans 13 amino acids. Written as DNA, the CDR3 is TGTGCCAGCAGCTTACTGAGCGCGGGGGAGCAGTTCTTC. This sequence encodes CASSLLSAGEQFF.

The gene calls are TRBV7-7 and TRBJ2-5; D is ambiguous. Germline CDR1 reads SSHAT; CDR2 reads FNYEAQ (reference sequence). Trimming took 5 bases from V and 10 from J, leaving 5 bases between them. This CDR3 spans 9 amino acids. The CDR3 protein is CASSPRQYF. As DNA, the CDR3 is TGTGCCAGCAGCCCCCGCCAGTACTTC.

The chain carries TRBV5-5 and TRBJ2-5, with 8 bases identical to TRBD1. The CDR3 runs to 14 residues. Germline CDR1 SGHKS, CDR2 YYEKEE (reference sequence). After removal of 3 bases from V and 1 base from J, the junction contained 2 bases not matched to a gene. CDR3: CASSSGQVQETQYF. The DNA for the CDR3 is TGTGCCAGCAGCTCGGGACAGGTCCAAGAGACCCAGTACTTC.

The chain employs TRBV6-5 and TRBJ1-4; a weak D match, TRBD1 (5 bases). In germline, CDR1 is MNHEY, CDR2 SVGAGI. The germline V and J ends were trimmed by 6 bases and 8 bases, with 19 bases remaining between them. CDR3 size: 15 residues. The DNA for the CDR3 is TGTGCCAGCAGCCGTGACTTGGGGCCCGGGGAAAAACTGTTTTTT. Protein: CASSRDLGPGEKLFF.

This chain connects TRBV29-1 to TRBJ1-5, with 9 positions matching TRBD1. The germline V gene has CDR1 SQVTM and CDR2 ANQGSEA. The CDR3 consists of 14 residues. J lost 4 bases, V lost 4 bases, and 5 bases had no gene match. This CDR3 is CSVAIGQGNQPQHF. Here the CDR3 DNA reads TGCAGCGTTGCCATCGGACAGGGGAATCAGCCCCAGCATTTT.